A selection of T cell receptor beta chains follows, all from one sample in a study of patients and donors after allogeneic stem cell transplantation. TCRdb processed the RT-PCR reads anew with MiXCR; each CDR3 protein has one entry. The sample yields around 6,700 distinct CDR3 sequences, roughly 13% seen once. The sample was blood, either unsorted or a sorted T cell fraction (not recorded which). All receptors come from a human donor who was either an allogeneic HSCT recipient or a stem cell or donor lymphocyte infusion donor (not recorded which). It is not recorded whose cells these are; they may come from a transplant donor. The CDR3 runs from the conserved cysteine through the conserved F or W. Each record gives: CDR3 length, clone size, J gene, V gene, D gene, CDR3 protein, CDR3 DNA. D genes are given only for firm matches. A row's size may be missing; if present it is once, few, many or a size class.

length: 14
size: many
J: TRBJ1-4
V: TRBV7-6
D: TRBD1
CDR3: CASSLGTGGEKLFF
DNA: TGTGCCAGCAGCTTAGGGACAGGGGGTGAAAAACTGTTTTTT

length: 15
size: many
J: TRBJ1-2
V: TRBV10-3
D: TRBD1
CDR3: CAISDPGGTNYGYTF
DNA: TGTGCCATCAGTGACCCAGGGGGGACGAACTATGGCTACACCTTC

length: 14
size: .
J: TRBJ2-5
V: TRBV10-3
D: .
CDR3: CAISVSEIQETQYF
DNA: TGTGCCATCAGTGTATCAGAGATTCAAGAGACCCAGTACTTC

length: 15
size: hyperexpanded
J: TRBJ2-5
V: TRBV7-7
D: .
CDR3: CASSLVLGEQETQYF
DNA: TGTGCCAGCAGCTTAGTTTTGGGGGAACAAGAGACCCAGTACTTC

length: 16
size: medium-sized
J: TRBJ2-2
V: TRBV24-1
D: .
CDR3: CATSAEGWGFTGELFF
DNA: TGTGCCACCAGTGCGGAGGGATGGGGCTTCACCGGGGAGCTGTTTTTT

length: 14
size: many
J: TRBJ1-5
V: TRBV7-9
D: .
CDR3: CASSLSTGNQPQHF
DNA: TGTGCCAGCAGCTTGTCGACGGGCAATCAGCCCCAGCATTTT

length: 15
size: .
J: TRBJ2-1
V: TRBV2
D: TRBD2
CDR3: CASSKLAGPGNEQFF
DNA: TGTGCCAGCAGTAAACTAGCGGGCCCCGGCAATGAGCAGTTCTTC

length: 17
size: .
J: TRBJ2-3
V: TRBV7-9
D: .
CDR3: CASSHKQAGLTTDTQYF
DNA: TGTGCCAGCAGCCATAAACAGGCCGGACTAACGACAGATACGCAGTATTTT

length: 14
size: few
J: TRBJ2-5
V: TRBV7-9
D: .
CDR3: CASSLGASQETQYF
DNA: TGTGCCAGCAGCTTAGGGGCATCTCAAGAGACCCAGTACTTC

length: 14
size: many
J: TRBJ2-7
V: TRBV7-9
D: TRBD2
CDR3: CASSFSGSGYEQYF
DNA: TGTGCCAGCAGCTTTAGCGGGAGCGGCTACGAGCAGTACTTC

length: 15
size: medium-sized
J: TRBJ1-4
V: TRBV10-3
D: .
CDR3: CAISESSGENEKLFF
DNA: TGTGCCATCAGTGAAAGTTCAGGGGAAAATGAAAAACTGTTTTTT

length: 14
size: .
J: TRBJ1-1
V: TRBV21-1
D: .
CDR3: CASSKERPATEAFF
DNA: TGTGCCAGCAGCAAAGAACGCCCAGCCACTGAAGCTTTCTTT

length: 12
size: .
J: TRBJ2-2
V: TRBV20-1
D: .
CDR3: CSARAPTGELFF
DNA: TGCAGTGCCCGGGCCCCCACCGGGGAGCTGTTTTTT

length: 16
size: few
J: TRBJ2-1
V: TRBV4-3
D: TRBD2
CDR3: CASSQDLASGSYEQFF
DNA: TGCGCCAGCAGCCAAGATCTGGCTAGCGGGAGCTATGAGCAGTTCTTC

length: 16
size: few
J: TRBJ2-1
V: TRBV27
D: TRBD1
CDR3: CASASTGKGIYNEQFF
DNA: TGTGCCAGCGCGTCGACAGGGAAGGGAATATACAATGAGCAGTTCTTC

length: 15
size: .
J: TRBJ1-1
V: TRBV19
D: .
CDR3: CASSIRPESATEAFF
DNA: TGTGCCAGTAGTATTCGACCGGAATCAGCCACTGAAGCTTTCTTT

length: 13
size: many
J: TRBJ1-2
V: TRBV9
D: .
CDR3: CASSGDGGHGYTF
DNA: TGTGCCAGCAGCGGAGACGGGGGGCATGGCTACACCTTC

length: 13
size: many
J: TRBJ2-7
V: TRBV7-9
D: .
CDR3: CASTPSSAYEQYF
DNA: TGTGCCAGCACCCCTAGCAGTGCCTACGAGCAGTACTTC

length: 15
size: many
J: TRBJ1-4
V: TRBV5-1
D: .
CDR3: CASRGTRYTNEKLFF
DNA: TGCGCCAGCAGGGGGACGAGGTACACCAATGAAAAACTGTTTTTT